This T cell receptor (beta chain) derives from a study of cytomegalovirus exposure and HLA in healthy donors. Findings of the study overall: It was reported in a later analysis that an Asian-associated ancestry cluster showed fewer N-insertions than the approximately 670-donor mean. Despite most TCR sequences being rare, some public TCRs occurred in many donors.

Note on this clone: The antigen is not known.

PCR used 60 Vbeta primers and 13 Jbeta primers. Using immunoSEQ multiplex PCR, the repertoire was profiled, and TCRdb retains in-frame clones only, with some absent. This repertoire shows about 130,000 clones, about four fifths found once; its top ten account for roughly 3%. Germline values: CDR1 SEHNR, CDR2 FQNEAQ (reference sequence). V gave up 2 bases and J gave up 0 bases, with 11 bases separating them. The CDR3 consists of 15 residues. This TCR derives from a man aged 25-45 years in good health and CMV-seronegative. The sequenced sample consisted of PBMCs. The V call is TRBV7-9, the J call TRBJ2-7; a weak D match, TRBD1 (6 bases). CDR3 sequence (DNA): TGTGCCAGCAGCTTACAGGGGACAATCTCCTACGAGCAGTACTTC. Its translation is CASSLQGTISYEQYF.